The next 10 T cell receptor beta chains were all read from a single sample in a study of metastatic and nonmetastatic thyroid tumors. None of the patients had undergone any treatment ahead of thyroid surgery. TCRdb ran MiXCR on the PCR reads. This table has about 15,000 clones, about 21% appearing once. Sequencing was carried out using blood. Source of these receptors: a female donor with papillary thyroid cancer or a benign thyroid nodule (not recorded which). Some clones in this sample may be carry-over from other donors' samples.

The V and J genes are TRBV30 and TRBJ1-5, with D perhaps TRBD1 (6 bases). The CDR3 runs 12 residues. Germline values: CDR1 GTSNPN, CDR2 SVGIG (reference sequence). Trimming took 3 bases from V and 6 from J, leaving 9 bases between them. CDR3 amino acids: CAWSPGVQPQHF. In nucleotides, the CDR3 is TGTGCCTGGAGCCCAGGGGTTCAGCCCCAGCATTTT.

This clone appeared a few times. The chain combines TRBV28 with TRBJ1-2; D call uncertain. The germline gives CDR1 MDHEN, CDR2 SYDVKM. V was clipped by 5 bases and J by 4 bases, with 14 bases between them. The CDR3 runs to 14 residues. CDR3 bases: TGTGCCAGCAGTATACTTGGCGGTCTCTATGGCTACACCTTC. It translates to CASSILGGLYGYTF.

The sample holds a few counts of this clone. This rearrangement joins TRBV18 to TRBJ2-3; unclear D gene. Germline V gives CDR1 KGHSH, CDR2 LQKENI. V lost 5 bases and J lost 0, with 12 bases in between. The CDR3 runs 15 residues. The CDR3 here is CASSGVEQSTDTQYF. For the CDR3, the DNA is TGTGCCAGCTCAGGGGTCGAGCAGAGCACAGATACGCAGTATTTT.

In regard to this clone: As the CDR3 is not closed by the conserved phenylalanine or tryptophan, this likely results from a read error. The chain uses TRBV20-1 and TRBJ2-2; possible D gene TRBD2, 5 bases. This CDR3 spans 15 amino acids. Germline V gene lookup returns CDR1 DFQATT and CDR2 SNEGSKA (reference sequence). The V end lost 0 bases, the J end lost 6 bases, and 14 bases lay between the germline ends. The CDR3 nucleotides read TGCAGTGCTAGAGATCTAGTGGGAGAGGCCGGGGAGCTGTTTTCT. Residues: CSARDLVGEAGELFS.

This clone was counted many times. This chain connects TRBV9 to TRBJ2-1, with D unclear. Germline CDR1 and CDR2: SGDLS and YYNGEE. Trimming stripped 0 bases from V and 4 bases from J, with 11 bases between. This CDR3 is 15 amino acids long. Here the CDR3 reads CASSVDLGRYNEQFF. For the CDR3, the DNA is TGTGCCAGCAGCGTAGATTTAGGTAGATACAATGAGCAGTTCTTC.

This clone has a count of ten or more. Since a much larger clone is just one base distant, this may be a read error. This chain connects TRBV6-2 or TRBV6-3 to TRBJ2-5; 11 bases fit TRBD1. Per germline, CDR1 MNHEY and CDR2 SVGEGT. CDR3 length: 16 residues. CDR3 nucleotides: TGTGCCGGCAGTTACTCCCTAGGGACAGGGGGAGAGACCCAGTACTTC. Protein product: CAGSYSLGTGGETQYF.

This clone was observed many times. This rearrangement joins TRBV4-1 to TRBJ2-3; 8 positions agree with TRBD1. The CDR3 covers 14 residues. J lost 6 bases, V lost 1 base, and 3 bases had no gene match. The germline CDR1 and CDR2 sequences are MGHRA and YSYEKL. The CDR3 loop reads CASSQGTGLDTQYF. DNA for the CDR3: TGCGCCAGCAGCCAAGGGACAGGGTTGGATACGCAGTATTTT.

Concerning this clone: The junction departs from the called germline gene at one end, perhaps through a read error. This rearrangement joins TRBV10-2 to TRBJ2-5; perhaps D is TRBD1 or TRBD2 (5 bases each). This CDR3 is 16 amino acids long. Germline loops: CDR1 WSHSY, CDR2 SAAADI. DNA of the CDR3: TGCGCCAGCAGCAGACTTGGGACCGCCGTCCAAGATACCCAGTACTTC. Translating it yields CASSRLGTAVQDTQYF.

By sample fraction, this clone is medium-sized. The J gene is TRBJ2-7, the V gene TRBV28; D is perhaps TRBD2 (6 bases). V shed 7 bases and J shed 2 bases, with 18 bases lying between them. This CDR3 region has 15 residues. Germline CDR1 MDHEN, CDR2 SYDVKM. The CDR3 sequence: CASNTGRNPTYEQYF. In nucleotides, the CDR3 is TGTGCCAGCAATACCGGGAGAAACCCAACCTACGAGCAGTACTTC.

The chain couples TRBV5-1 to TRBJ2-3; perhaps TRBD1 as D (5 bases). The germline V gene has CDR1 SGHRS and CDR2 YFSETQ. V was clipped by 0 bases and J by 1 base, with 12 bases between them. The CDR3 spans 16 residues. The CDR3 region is CASSLEQAARTDTQYF. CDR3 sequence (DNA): TGCGCCAGCAGCTTGGAACAGGCGGCCCGCACAGATACGCAGTATTTT.